Presented here are 19 T cell receptor beta chains from one specimen sequenced in a study of T cell responses to AZD1222 COVID-19 vaccine. Data came from immunoSEQ multiplex PCR; TCRdb stores just in-frame clones and leaves some out. Of approximately 190,000 clones in the sample, approximately 93% are singletons; the top ten hold approximately 1%. Specimen: peripheral blood, collected 28 days after the second AZD1222 dose. The receptors stem from an adult who received the AZD1222 COVID-19 vaccine.

The chain carries TRBV14 and TRBJ2-3, with D tentatively TRBD1 or TRBD2 (5 bases each). CDR3 length: 14 residues. V was pared by 3 bases and J by 2 bases, with 9 bases between. Germline V CDR1 and CDR2: SGHDN, FVKESK. The CDR3 DNA sequence: TGTGCCAGCAGCCACCGGGACCCCACAGATACGCAGTATTTT. Protein product: CASSHRDPTDTQYF.

This chain links TRBV5-1 with TRBJ1-1; weak D call: TRBD1 (5 bases). The germline V gene encodes CDR1 SGHRS and CDR2 YFSETQ. Trimming removed 1 base at V and 4 bases at J, with 14 bases between. CDR3 length: 15 amino acids. For the CDR3, the DNA is TGCGCCAGCAGCTTGAATAGGGACGTTGGCACTGAAGCTTTCTTT. Amino acids: CASSLNRDVGTEAFF.

V usage is TRBV18 and J usage is TRBJ1-2; maybe TRBD1 (6 bases). CDR1 and CDR2 (germline): KGHSH, LQKENI. Trimming cost V 3 bases and J 6 bases, with 14 bases left between them. CDR3 size: 14 residues. In DNA, the CDR3 is TGTGCCAGCTCACCTGGACGGGACACCCATGGCTACACCTTC. Amino acid sequence: CASSPGRDTHGYTF.

The V gene is TRBV12-5, the J gene TRBJ2-1; 11 nucleotides agree with TRBD2. J was trimmed by 1 base and V by 7 bases; bases with no gene match: 3. Germline V gene lookup returns CDR1 LGHNT and CDR2 FRNRAP. The CDR3 loop spans 15 amino acids. CDR3 nucleotides: TGTGCTAGTGCCATAGCGGGGGGGTCCTACAATGAGCAGTTCTTC. Protein sequence: CASAIAGGSYNEQFF.

The chain uses TRBV25-1 and TRBJ1-3, with a weak D call TRBD1 (5 bases). Germline values: CDR1 MGHDK, CDR2 SYGVNS. CDR3 length: 17 residues. V was pared by 3 bases and J by 0 bases, with 15 bases between. This CDR3 is CASSDSGDLISGNTIYF. The CDR3 bases are TGTGCCAGCAGTGATTCTGGGGACCTTATCTCTGGAAACACCATATATTTT.

V usage is TRBV6-2 or TRBV6-3 and J usage is TRBJ1-5, with a tentative D call TRBD1 (5 bases). Germline V lookup: CDR1 MNHEY, CDR2 SVGEGT. The ends were cut back, 2 bases at V and 7 bases at J, with 12 bases in the middle. The CDR3 runs 14 residues. This CDR3 reads CASSYVRGGQPQHF. DNA for the CDR3: TGTGCCAGCAGTTACGTTAGGGGTGGACAGCCCCAGCATTTT.

The genes are TRBV7-3 and TRBJ1-2; D unclear. V was trimmed by 1 base and J by 4 bases, leaving 13 bases between them. Germline-derived CDR1 and CDR2 are SGHTA and FQGTGA. The CDR3 spans 15 residues. CDR3 in amino acids: CASSLKGDSIYGYTF. The CDR3 DNA reads as TGTGCCAGCAGCTTAAAGGGCGACTCCATCTATGGCTACACCTTC.

The chain joins TRBV5-5 to TRBJ2-3; 7 nucleotides align to TRBD2. In germline, CDR1 is SGHKS, CDR2 YYEKEE (reference sequence). The CDR3 has 13 amino acids. V was clipped by 6 bases and J by 6 bases; unmatched bases: 7. The CDR3 coding sequence is TGTGCCAGCACCCTCCCCGGGGGGGATACGCAGTATTTT. It codes for CASTLPGGDTQYF.

J is TRBJ1-5 and V is TRBV19; D not certain. V lost 6 bases and J 0 bases, leaving 15 bases between the germline ends. The CDR3 contains 16 residues. Germline V gene sequence: CDR1 LNHDA, CDR2 SQIVND (reference sequence). The CDR3 DNA sequence: TGTGCCAGTAGATCGCGGCGGGAGGGTAGCAATCAGCCCCAGCATTTT. As protein: CASRSRREGSNQPQHF. Together with reference TRBV19 and TRBJ1-5, the CDR3 gives the full variable domain: DGGITQSPKYLFRKEGQNVTLSCEQNLNHDAMYWYRQDPGQGLRLIYYSQIVNDFQKGDIAEGYSVSREKKESFPLTVTSAQKNPTAFYLCASRSRREGSNQPQHFGDGTRLSIL.

This rearrangement joins TRBV4-1 to TRBJ2-1; D unclear. The length of the CDR3 is 14 residues. The ends were cut back, 0 bases at V and 0 bases at J, with 3 bases in the middle. From germline, CDR1 is MGHRA and CDR2 YSYEKL. CDR3 residues: CASSQEDSYNEQFF. The CDR3 bases are TGCGCCAGCAGCCAAGAGGACTCCTACAATGAGCAGTTCTTC.

The rearrangement joins TRBV5-1 to TRBJ1-5, with D tentatively TRBD1 (5 bases). Germline CDR1 SGHRS, CDR2 YFSETQ. This CDR3 is built from 14 residues. The V end lost 0 bases, the J end lost 7 bases, and 11 bases lay between the germline ends. The CDR3 region is CASSLESGWQPQHF. The CDR3 coding sequence is TGCGCCAGCAGCTTGGAATCAGGGTGGCAGCCCCAGCATTTT.

This chain links TRBV27 with TRBJ2-7, with TRBD2 matching 7 bases. Trimming at V came to 6 bases and at J to 1 base, leaving 9 bases not matched to a gene. This CDR3 spans 15 amino acids. Germline assignment: CDR1 MNHEY and CDR2 SMNVEV (reference sequence). The CDR3: CASRISGGGSYEQYF. The CDR3 DNA is TGTGCCAGCAGGATTTCGGGGGGAGGGTCCTACGAGCAGTACTTC.

V usage is TRBV27 and J usage is TRBJ1-6, with TRBD1 identical over 8 bases. The junction had 10 bases not matched to a gene; V was cut back by 5 bases and J by 13 bases. The germline CDR1 and CDR2 sequences are MNHEY and SMNVEV (reference sequence). The CDR3 consists of 14 residues. CDR3 coding DNA: TGTGCCAGCAGTCTCCTCACGGACAGGGAGCCCCTCCACTTT. This encodes CASSLLTDREPLHF.

On this clone itself: One end of the junction is discordant with germline, which a read error may explain. This chain uses TRBV23-1 with TRBJ1-5, with D possibly being TRBD1 (5 bases). TRBV23-1 is identified as an open reading frame with a role that is uncertain. This CDR3 has 14 residues. DNA of the CDR3: TGCGCCAGCAGTCCGCCAGCAGGGAATCGGCCCCAGCATTTT. This codes for CASSPPAGNRPQHF.

The gene calls are TRBV10-2 and TRBJ2-5; 7 positions match TRBD1. J was trimmed by 5 bases and V by 4 bases; bases with no gene match: 10. This CDR3 comprises 15 residues. Germline V gene sequence: CDR1 WSHSY, CDR2 SAAADI. CDR3 loop: CASSVSGTVGETQYF. The CDR3 coding sequence is TGCGCCAGCAGTGTTTCTGGGACAGTCGGGGAGACCCAGTACTTC.

The genes are TRBV3-1 (or the pseudogene TRBV3-2) and TRBJ1-5; maybe TRBD1 (5 bases). The ends were cut back, 1 base at V and 0 bases at J, with 19 bases in the middle. CDR3 size: 19 residues. Germline CDR1 reads LGHDT; CDR2 reads YNNKEL (reference sequence). The CDR3 here is CASSQALGRGRLSNQPQHF. CDR3 sequence (DNA): TGTGCCAGCAGCCAAGCCTTGGGTAGGGGCCGACTTAGCAATCAGCCCCAGCATTTT.

Notes on this clone: The sample contains more than one DNA sequence encoding this CDR3. This sequence joins TRBV27 and TRBJ1-1; D uncertain. V dropped 2 bases and J dropped 1 base, with 5 bases sitting between them. CDR3 size: 13 residues. Per the germline V gene, CDR1 is MNHEY and CDR2 is SMNVEV (reference sequence). CDR3 nucleotide sequence: TGTGCCAGCAGTTTAGGCAGGAACACTGAAGCTTTCTTT. Amino acid sequence: CASSLGRNTEAFF.

The chain recombines TRBV7-2 with TRBJ1-6, with a tentative D call TRBD1 (6 bases). V was shortened by 5 bases and J by 10 bases, with 18 bases between the two germline ends. The CDR3 spans 15 residues. CDR1 and CDR2 from the germline V gene are SGHTA and FQGNSA. The CDR3 loop reads CASSATQGLRSPLHF. In DNA form, the CDR3 reads TGTGCCAGCAGCGCCACACAGGGACTCCGATCACCCCTCCACTTT.

The V gene is TRBV4-1, the J gene TRBJ1-5, with 9 positions matching TRBD1. There are 14 residues in the CDR3. CDR1 is MGHRA and CDR2 is YSYEKL in the germline V gene. Losses at the gene ends were 1 base for V and 6 bases for J; bases not matched to a gene: 1. The CDR3 bases are TGCGCCAGCAGCCAAGGACAGGGGGTTCAGCCCCAGCATTTT. The encoded protein is CASSQGQGVQPQHF.